The rows below give T cell receptor beta chains drawn from one sample of a study of blood T cell repertoires in COVID-19. The protocol was immunoSEQ multiplex PCR, while the TCRdb copy is restricted to in-frame clones and leaves out a portion. The repertoire consists of around 70,000 clones, with roughly three quarters occurring once and the leading ten covering 8.5% to 10%. Material: peripheral blood. These receptors came from a woman between 50 and 59 years old with acute or convalescent COVID-19. The CDR3 runs from the conserved cysteine through the conserved F or W. Each record gives: clone size, CDR3 length, D gene, V gene, J gene, CDR3 protein, CDR3 DNA. A D gene is named only where the DNA matches it firmly. Not every row has a clone size; where given, it reads once, few, many or a size class.

>once|15|TRBD1|TRBV27|TRBJ1-4
CASSTQGTDNEKLFF
TGTGCCAGCAGCACCCAAGGGACAGATAATGAAAAACTGTTTTTT
>once|14|.|TRBV2|TRBJ1-6
CASSYGGKNSPLHF
TGTGCCAGCAGTTACGGAGGGAAGAATTCACCCCTCCACTTT
>.|13|.|TRBV6-2/TRBV6-3|TRBJ2-7
CASSRTTPLEQYF
TGTGCCAGCAGTCGCACGACACCTTTGGAGCAGTACTTC
>.|16|.|TRBV6-5|TRBJ2-3
CASSYYRTAGTDTQYF
TGTGCCAGCAGTTACTACCGGACAGCTGGCACAGATACGCAGTATTTT
>.|14|.|TRBV18|TRBJ2-7
CASSPPGDPYEQYF
TGTGCCAGCTCACCCCCAGGGGACCCCTACGAGCAGTACTTC
>.|15|.|TRBV6-1|TRBJ2-7
CASSEPGSETYEQYF
TGTGCCAGCAGTGAACCGGGATCCGAAACCTACGAGCAGTACTTC
>.|13|.|TRBV9|TRBJ1-5
CASSGTGNQPQHF
TGTGCCAGCAGCGGAACAGGTAATCAGCCCCAGCATTTT
>few|13|.|TRBV29-1|TRBJ2-5
CSVEGGGSETQYF
TGCAGCGTTGAAGGGGGCGGTTCAGAGACCCAGTACTTC
>.|18|.|TRBV6-4|TRBJ1-5
CASGRVETPKGSNQPQHF
TGTGCCAGCGGGCGGGTGGAGACTCCTAAGGGAAGCAATCAGCCCCAGCATTTT
>.|18|.|TRBV4-1|TRBJ2-2
CASSQETGSDLNTGELFF
TGCGCCAGCAGCCAAGAGACTGGCTCGGATCTGAACACCGGGGAGCTGTTTTTT
>.|15|TRBD2|TRBV10-3|TRBJ2-1
CAIREAGLLNNEQFF
TGTGCCATCAGAGAAGCGGGACTACTCAACAATGAGCAGTTCTTC
>.|17|TRBD2|TRBV15|TRBJ2-5
CATSRGSSRGDGETQYF
TGTGCCACCAGCAGAGGTTCCTCGCGGGGGGACGGGGAGACCCAGTACTTC
>.|12|.|TRBV9|TRBJ2-5
CASSPDSVTQYF
TGTGCCAGCAGCCCCGATAGCGTGACCCAGTACTTC
>.|15|.|TRBV27|TRBJ2-1
CASSLVAGAGNEQFF
TGTGCCAGCAGTTTAGTTGCGGGGGCCGGCAATGAGCAGTTCTTC
>.|13|.|TRBV30|TRBJ1-1
CAWSVRYGGWAFF
TGTGCCTGGAGTGTACGTTACGGGGGGTGGGCTTTCTTT